The rows below give T cell receptor beta chains drawn from one sample of a study of T cell changes during pregnancy in multiple sclerosis. Assay: immunoSEQ multiplex PCR; the TCRdb copy retains only in-frame clones and omits some. Among about 110,000 clones, 85% to 95% were seen once, and the ten largest hold around 1.5%. The sequencing here drew on peripheral blood, taken after pregnancy. These receptors originate from a female donor with multiple sclerosis, enrolled in a pregnancy study. Both conserved end residues are part of each CDR3. D genes are given only for firm matches. Some rows have no size entry. The others give once, few or many, or a class for an expanded clone.

D gene,J gene,V gene,clone size,CDR3 length,CDR3 protein,CDR3 DNA
NA,TRBJ2-5,TRBV19,NA,13,CASSISGKETQYF,TGTGCCAGTAGTATTTCGGGGAAAGAGACCCAGTACTTC
TRBD1,TRBJ2-7,TRBV6-5,NA,16,CASSYTGRDRGYEQYF,TGTGCCAGCAGTTACACTGGACGGGACAGGGGCTACGAGCAGTACTTC
NA,TRBJ1-4,TRBV15,NA,13,CATSRGTQEKLFF,TGTGCCACCAGCAGAGGTACACAGGAAAAACTGTTTTTT
NA,TRBJ1-1,TRBV30,NA,13,CAWSVLYGTEAFF,TGTGCCTGGAGTGTACTTTACGGCACTGAAGCTTTCTTT
TRBD2,TRBJ2-3,TRBV9,NA,16,CASSGRLAGDTDTQYF,TGTGCCAGCAGCGGAAGACTAGCGGGAGACACAGATACGCAGTATTTT
TRBD2,TRBJ2-1,TRBV19,NA,14,CASNAGGSYNEQFF,TGTGCCAGTAACGCGGGAGGATCCTACAATGAGCAGTTCTTC
TRBD1,TRBJ2-7,TRBV7-8,NA,15,CASSLAWDRAYEQYF,TGTGCCAGCAGCTTAGCGTGGGACAGGGCTTACGAGCAGTACTTC
NA,TRBJ2-7,TRBV4-1,NA,12,CASSQDEDEQYF,TGCGCCAGCAGCCAAGATGAGGACGAGCAGTACTTC
TRBD1,TRBJ1-3,TRBV2,NA,15,CASSLGTGGGNTIYF,TGTGCCAGCAGTCTTGGGACAGGGGGTGGAAACACCATATATTTT
TRBD2,TRBJ2-7,TRBV10-3,NA,15,CAIRDGGGSSYEQYF,TGTGCCATCCGCGACGGGGGGGGAAGTTCCTACGAGCAGTACTTC
NA,TRBJ1-1,TRBV5-4,NA,13,CASSLPTNTEAFF,TGTGCCAGCAGCTTACCGACAAACACTGAAGCTTTCTTT
TRBD1,TRBJ2-6,TRBV5-1,NA,16,CASSVTTGTGANVLTF,TGCGCCAGCAGCGTAACGACAGGGACTGGGGCCAACGTCCTGACTTTC
TRBD1,TRBJ1-2,TRBV27,NA,12,CASSGTGAGYTF,TGTGCCAGCAGTGGGACAGGGGCTGGCTACACCTTC
TRBD1,TRBJ2-3,TRBV30,NA,11,CAWTGGGTQYF,TGTGCCTGGACAGGGGGCGGTACGCAGTATTTT
TRBD1,TRBJ1-2,TRBV7-8,NA,15,CASKGSGQGTESYTF,TGTGCCAGCAAGGGTTCGGGACAGGGGACTGAGAGCTACACCTTC
TRBD2,TRBJ2-1,TRBV5-4,NA,17,CASSPSLAGNFYNEQFF,TGTGCCAGCAGCCCCTCACTAGCGGGGAACTTTTACAATGAGCAGTTCTTC
NA,TRBJ2-1,TRBV2,NA,12,CASSEQGHEQFF,TGTGCCAGCAGTGAACAGGGGCATGAGCAGTTCTTC
NA,TRBJ1-2,TRBV21-1,NA,13,CASALGGVYGYTF,TGTGCCAGCGCGCTGGGAGGGGTCTATGGCTACACCTTC
TRBD2,TRBJ2-1,TRBV18,NA,15,CASSPGLAGAAEQFF,TGTGCCAGCTCACCTGGACTAGCGGGAGCGGCTGAGCAGTTCTTC
TRBD1,TRBJ2-2,TRBV28,NA,15,CASRGDRAGTGELFF,TGTGCCAGCAGGGGGGACAGGGCTGGGACCGGGGAGCTGTTTTTT
TRBD1,TRBJ1-4,TRBV18,NA,14,CASSPPGQGTKLFF,TGTGCCAGCTCACCACCGGGACAGGGGACGAAACTGTTTTTT
TRBD1,TRBJ2-5,TRBV19,NA,13,CASSTGQGETQYF,TGTGCCAGTAGTACGGGACAGGGGGAGACCCAGTACTTC
NA,TRBJ1-2,TRBV9,NA,15,CASSLNPHSDYGYTF,TGTGCCAGCAGCCTGAACCCGCATAGCGACTATGGCTACACCTTC
TRBD1,TRBJ1-1,TRBV7-9,NA,16,CASSSSGTGGETEAFF,TGTGCCAGCAGCTCTTCCGGGACAGGGGGCGAGACTGAAGCTTTCTTT
NA,TRBJ2-5,TRBV6-5,NA,14,CASSYSRAPETQYF,TGTGCCAGCAGTTACTCGAGAGCGCCGGAGACCCAGTACTTC
TRBD2,TRBJ2-3,TRBV28,NA,20,CASSLPTSTLTSGRTDTQYF,TGTGCCAGCAGTTTACCCACCTCTACCTTGACTAGCGGGAGAACAGATACGCAGTATTTT
NA,TRBJ1-1,TRBV5-6,once,14,CASSLGARDTEAFF,TGTGCCAGCAGCTTGGGTGCGAGGGACACTGAAGCTTTCTTT
TRBD1,TRBJ1-1,TRBV18,NA,15,CASSPAGTGNTEAFF,TGTGCCAGCTCGCCCGCCGGGACAGGGAACACTGAAGCTTTCTTT
NA,TRBJ2-3,TRBV25-1,NA,14,CASSTTGWTDTQYF,TGTGCCAGCAGCACAACAGGGTGGACAGATACGCAGTATTTT
TRBD2,TRBJ2-3,TRBV9,once,16,CASSVPSSGGLNTQYF,TGTGCCAGCAGCGTACCCTCTAGCGGGGGGCTAAATACGCAGTATTTT
NA,TRBJ2-7,TRBV10-3,NA,13,CAISGTSPYEQYF,TGTGCCATCAGTGGGACTTCACCCTACGAGCAGTACTTC